The present TCR beta chain was sequenced within a study of cytomegalovirus exposure and HLA in healthy donors. All donors participated as healthy donors of bone marrow. The CDR3 runs to 16 residues. Germline values: CDR1 SGDLS, CDR2 YYNGEE. The trim removed 4 bases at V and 1 base at J, leaving 7 bases unmatched. 13 Jbeta primers and 60 Vbeta primers were used for the PCR. Only in-frame clones appear in the TCRdb table, and some are missing; sequencing was by immunoSEQ multiplex PCR. This sample has 150,000 to 200,000 clones, with approximately 79% found just once. This clone was counted between two and nine times. The antigen remains undetermined. General study points: Most likely, a cluster of highly shared sequence variants arose as a sequencing artifact. Altogether, more than 150 TCR beta chains were recorded as cytomegalovirus-associated.

The material sequenced was PBMCs. The V and J genes are TRBV9 and TRBJ2-3, with 9 bases fitting TRBD2. The TCR was taken from a man aged 50-59 years in good health and CMV-seropositive. The CDR3: CASSMRIAGGTDTQYF. In nucleotides, the CDR3 is TGTGCCAGCAGCATGAGAATAGCGGGGGGCACAGATACGCAGTATTTT.